The rows below give T cell receptor beta chains drawn from one sample of a study of human T cells and chemical hapten exposure. MiXCR, run by TCRdb on the 5' RACE reads, gives a single entry per CDR3 protein. The sample yields 110,000 or so distinct CDR3 sequences, around a fifth seen once. These receptors were collected from a human donor in good health. The CDR3 runs from the conserved cysteine through the conserved F or W. The order of the fields is D gene, V gene, clone size, J gene, CDR3 protein, CDR3 DNA. The D gene is left open where the match is weak. Part of the rows lack a size; the others show once, few, many or a class for expanded clones.

TRBD2	TRBV5-6	-	TRBJ2-1	CASRGLAGDEQFF	TGTGCCAGCAGGGGGCTAGCGGGAGATGAGCAGTTCTTC
-	TRBV7-2	few	TRBJ2-2	CASSLYGELFF	TGTGCCAGCAGCCTATACGGGGAGCTGTTTTTT
TRBD1	TRBV29-1	many	TRBJ2-3	CSVETDRDRTDTQYF	TGCAGCGTTGAGACGGACAGGGACCGTACAGATACGCAGTATTTT
-	TRBV30	-	TRBJ2-5	CAWSVELAREAETQYF	TGTGCCTGGAGTGTAGAATTAGCCAGGGAGGCAGAGACCCAGTACTTC
TRBD2	TRBV10-2	-	TRBJ2-3	CASDGGSADTQYF	TGCGCCAGCGACGGCGGGAGTGCAGATACGCAGTATTTT
TRBD2	TRBV2	-	TRBJ2-3	CASTRTQPLLAGEGSTDTQYF	TGTGCCAGCACTCGGACACAGCCATTACTAGCGGGGGAAGGGAGCACAGATACGCAGTATTTT
TRBD2	TRBV27	-	TRBJ2-1	CASSLVTSGRAENEQFF	TGTGCCAGCAGTTTAGTGACTAGCGGGAGAGCTGAAAATGAGCAGTTCTTC
-	TRBV6-2/TRBV6-3	-	TRBJ2-7	CASSYSPAVPGEQYF	TGTGCCAGCAGTTACTCCCCAGCGGTCCCGGGTGAGCAGTACTTC
-	TRBV7-6	few	TRBJ1-2	CASSLNTNYGYTF	TGTGCCAGCAGCTTAAATACTAACTATGGCTACACCTTC
-	TRBV18	-	TRBJ1-1	CASSYRTNTEAFF	TGTGCCAGCTCATACCGGACAAACACTGAAGCTTTCTTT
TRBD2	TRBV5-6	once	TRBJ2-7	CASSGGLTYEQYF	TGTGCCAGCAGCGGGGGACTAACCTACGAGCAGTACTTC
-	TRBV6-6	-	TRBJ2-7	CASSTWSYEQYF	TGTGCCAGCAGCACCTGGTCCTACGAGCAGTACTTC
-	TRBV5-1	few	TRBJ1-5	CASSLEPNQPQHF	TGCGCCAGCAGCTTGGAGCCCAATCAGCCCCAGCATTTT
TRBD1	TRBV5-4	-	TRBJ1-4	CASSLNQQGGEKLFF	TGTGCCAGCAGCTTGAACCAACAGGGGGGTGAAAAACTGTTTTTT
-	TRBV11-2	few	TRBJ2-3	CASSHTGPTDTQYF	TGTGCCAGCAGCCATACGGGGCCTACAGATACGCAGTATTTT
-	TRBV5-1	few	TRBJ1-1	CASSLLGDPRAFF	TGCGCCAGCAGCCTGCTTGGGGACCCAAGAGCTTTCTTT
-	TRBV3-1	few	TRBJ2-7	CASSRYSTGLAIYEQYF	TGTGCCAGCAGCCGCTACTCAACGGGACTCGCAATCTACGAGCAGTACTTC
TRBD2	TRBV5-6	-	TRBJ2-7	CASSLELAGRYEQYF	TGTGCCAGCAGCTTGGAACTAGCGGGACGATACGAGCAGTACTTC
-	TRBV2	many	TRBJ2-7	CATKRGPQPYEQYF	TGTGCCACCAAACGGGGCCCACAACCCTACGAGCAGTACTTC
TRBD1	TRBV6-1	few	TRBJ1-1	CASSTQGEIDTEAFF	TGTGCCAGCAGTACCCAGGGGGAAATTGACACTGAAGCTTTCTTT
TRBD1	TRBV3-1	-	TRBJ1-3	CASSLTDRASGNTIYF	TGTGCCAGCAGCCTGACGGACAGGGCAAGTGGAAACACCATATATTTT
-	TRBV28	-	TRBJ1-2	CASSLGQRSGYGYTF	TGTGCCAGCAGTTTAGGCCAGAGGTCAGGGTATGGCTACACCTTC
TRBD1	TRBV28	-	TRBJ2-5	CASSISGTTGLGQETQYF	TGTGCCAGCAGTATTTCGGGGACGACAGGGTTGGGGCAGGAGACCCAGTACTTC
-	TRBV20-1	-	TRBJ2-2	CSARDPAGTNIGELFF	TGCAGTGCTAGAGATCCTGCAGGGACGAATATCGGGGAGCTGTTTTTT
-	TRBV11-2	-	TRBJ2-6	CASSLAGTGANVLTF	TGTGCCAGCAGCTTAGCGGGGACTGGGGCCAACGTCCTGACTTTC
TRBD2	TRBV25-1	-	TRBJ2-1	CASSDWVAGTYNEQFF	TGTGCCAGCAGTGATTGGGTAGCGGGAACCTACAATGAGCAGTTCTTC
-	TRBV14	few	TRBJ2-1	CASSQDWDEQFF	TGTGCCAGCAGCCAAGATTGGGATGAGCAGTTCTTC
TRBD1	TRBV29-1	-	TRBJ2-7	CSVSRGKRDEKYF	TGCAGCGTCTCCAGGGGGAAAAGGGACGAGAAGTACTTC
TRBD2	TRBV14	-	TRBJ2-3	CASSQGTSGSRRPQYF	TGTGCCAGCAGCCAAGGCACTAGCGGGAGTAGGAGGCCGCAGTATTTT
TRBD1	TRBV28	few	TRBJ1-4	CASSHRGRPEKLFF	TGTGCCAGCAGTCACAGGGGGCGTCCTGAAAAACTGTTTTTT
-	TRBV7-3	few	TRBJ2-3	CASSLGGADTQYF	TGTGCCAGCAGCTTGGGGGGTGCCGATACGCAGTATTTT
-	TRBV7-9	-	TRBJ2-1	CASSGAAASFSYNEQFF	TGTGCCAGCAGCGGAGCCGCAGCCTCCTTCTCCTACAATGAGCAGTTCTTC
-	TRBV7-2	few	TRBJ2-2	CASSSFNTGELFF	TGTGCCAGCAGCTCATTTAACACCGGGGAGCTGTTTTTT
-	TRBV7-2	few	TRBJ1-1	CASSFVGGGPARGAFF	TGTGCCAGCAGCTTTGTGGGGGGGGGACCCGCGAGGGGAGCTTTCTTT
-	TRBV6-5	-	TRBJ1-3	CASSYSPAGSGNTIYF	TGTGCCAGCAGTTACTCCCCGGCAGGGTCTGGAAACACCATATATTTT
TRBD1	TRBV11-2	-	TRBJ1-4	CASSSGQGMEKLFF	TGTGCCAGCAGCTCCGGACAGGGAATGGAAAAACTGTTTTTT
-	TRBV28	few	TRBJ2-3	CASSLGGESDTQYF	TGTGCCAGCAGTTTAGGTGGAGAATCAGATACGCAGTATTTT
-	TRBV4-1	few	TRBJ2-1	CASSQVQGHNEQFF	TGCGCCAGCAGCCAAGTCCAGGGGCACAATGAGCAGTTCTTC
TRBD1	TRBV7-2	-	TRBJ1-6	CASSLIQGRINSPLHF	TGTGCCAGCAGCTTAATACAGGGGAGAATAAATTCACCCCTCCACTTT
-	TRBV7-9	-	TRBJ1-4	CASRDGYNEKLFF	TGTGCCAGCAGGGACGGCTATAATGAAAAACTGTTTTTT
-	TRBV25-1	-	TRBJ2-7	CASGTGREQYF	TGTGCCAGCGGCACAGGGAGGGAGCAGTACTTC
TRBD1	TRBV28	few	TRBJ1-2	CASSSGQGVQGYTF	TGTGCCAGCAGTTCCGGACAGGGGGTACAAGGCTACACCTTC
TRBD2	TRBV24-1	-	TRBJ2-2	CATSDPTSGTYTGELFF	TGTGCCACCAGTGACCCGACTAGCGGGACCTACACCGGGGAGCTGTTTTTT
TRBD1	TRBV4-1	-	TRBJ1-2	CASSQETGGTGYTF	TGCGCCAGCAGCCAAGAAACAGGGGGGACTGGCTACACCTTC
-	TRBV11-2	few	TRBJ1-1	CASSLARGGLNTEAFF	TGTGCCAGCAGCTTAGCGAGGGGGGGCCTGAACACTGAAGCTTTCTTT
-	TRBV5-1	-	TRBJ1-1	CASSSDGTEAFF	TGCGCCAGCAGCTCTGACGGCACTGAAGCTTTCTTT
-	TRBV4-1	-	TRBJ1-4	CASSQERQALGGLFF	TGCGCCAGCAGCCAAGAGCGACAAGCCCTCGGAGGACTGTTTTTT
TRBD2	TRBV6-5	few	TRBJ2-1	CASSYSGLAGDYNEQFF	TGTGCCAGCAGTTACTCCGGACTAGCGGGAGACTACAATGAGCAGTTCTTC
TRBD1	TRBV28	many	TRBJ1-6	CASSAADRVPSPLHF	TGTGCCAGCAGTGCAGCGGACAGGGTGCCTTCACCCCTCCACTTT
-	TRBV3-1	once	TRBJ1-6	CASSQGAGDGNSPLHF	TGTGCCAGCAGCCAAGGGGCAGGCGATGGGAATTCACCCCTCCACTTT
TRBD2	TRBV9	-	TRBJ2-7	CASSASGRAYEQYF	TGTGCCAGCAGCGCTAGCGGGAGGGCCTACGAGCAGTACTTC
-	TRBV6-5	-	TRBJ2-3	CASGPLGLRGADTQYF	TGTGCCAGCGGCCCGTTAGGCCTTCGTGGTGCAGATACGCAGTATTTT
-	TRBV4-1	-	TRBJ1-1	CASSQEGWGAANTEAFF	TGCGCCAGCAGCCAAGAAGGGTGGGGGGCAGCGAACACTGAAGCTTTCTTT
-	TRBV28	few	TRBJ1-6	CASSFRRGRGNSPLHF	TGTGCCAGCAGTTTTCGGAGAGGGAGAGGTAATTCACCCCTCCACTTT
-	TRBV30	-	TRBJ2-5	CAWRRALQETQYF	TGTGCCTGGAGGCGGGCTTTACAAGAGACCCAGTACTTC
TRBD2	TRBV20-1	few	TRBJ2-7	CSARVREATYEQYF	TGCAGTGCTAGAGTACGGGAGGCTACCTACGAGCAGTACTTC
TRBD2	TRBV6-5	-	TRBJ2-7	CAVGLAGGRGQYF	TGTGCGGTCGGACTAGCGGGAGGGCGGGGGCAGTACTTC